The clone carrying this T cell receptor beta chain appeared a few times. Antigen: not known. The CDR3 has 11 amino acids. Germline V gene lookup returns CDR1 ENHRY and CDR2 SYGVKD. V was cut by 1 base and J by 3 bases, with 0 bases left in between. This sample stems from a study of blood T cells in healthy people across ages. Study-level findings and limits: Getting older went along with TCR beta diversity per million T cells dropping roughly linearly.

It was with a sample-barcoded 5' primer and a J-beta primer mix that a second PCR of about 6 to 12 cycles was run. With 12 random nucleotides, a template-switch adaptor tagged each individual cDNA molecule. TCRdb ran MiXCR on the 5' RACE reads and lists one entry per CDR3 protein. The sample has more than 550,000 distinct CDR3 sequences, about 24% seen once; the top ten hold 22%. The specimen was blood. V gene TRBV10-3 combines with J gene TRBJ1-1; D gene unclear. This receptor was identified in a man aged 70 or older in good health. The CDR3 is CAISEYTEAFF. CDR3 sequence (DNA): TGTGCCATCAGTGAGTACACTGAAGCTTTCTTT.